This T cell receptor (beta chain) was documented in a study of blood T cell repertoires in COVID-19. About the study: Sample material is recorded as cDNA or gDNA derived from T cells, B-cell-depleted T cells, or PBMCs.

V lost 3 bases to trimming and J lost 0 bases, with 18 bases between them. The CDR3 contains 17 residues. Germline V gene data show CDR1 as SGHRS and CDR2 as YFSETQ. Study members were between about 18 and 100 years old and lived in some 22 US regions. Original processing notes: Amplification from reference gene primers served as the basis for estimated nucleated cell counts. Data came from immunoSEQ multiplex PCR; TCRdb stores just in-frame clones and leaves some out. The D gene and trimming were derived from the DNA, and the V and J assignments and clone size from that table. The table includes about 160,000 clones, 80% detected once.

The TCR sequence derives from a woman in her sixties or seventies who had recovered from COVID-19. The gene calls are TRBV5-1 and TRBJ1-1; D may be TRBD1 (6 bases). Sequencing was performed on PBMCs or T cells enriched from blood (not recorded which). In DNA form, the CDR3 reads TGCGCCAGCAGCTCCCTCTTGACAGGCGCAATGAACACTGAAGCTTTCTTT. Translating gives CASSSLLTGAMNTEAFF.